The clone carrying this TCR beta chain was detected only a few times. TCRdb recomputed calls from the 5' RACE reads with MiXCR, one row per CDR3 protein. The top ten clones hold about 16% of a sample with approximately 58,000 distinct CDR3 sequences, roughly 15% of them seen once. This sample is drawn from a study of T cells of healthy individuals. The V gene's germline CDR1 is MNHEY and CDR2 SMNVEV (reference sequence). Trimming shortened V by 6 bases and J by 1 base, and 15 bases separated the two germline ends. The CDR3 loop spans 15 amino acids. The clonotype was recovered from a human donor in good health. The rearrangement uses TRBV27 and TRBJ2-5; no reliable D call. The CDR3 sequence is CASRRAGTLQETQYF. CDR3 DNA sequence: TGTGCCAGCAGAAGGGCAGGTACTCTCCAAGAGACCCAGTACTTC.